These T cell receptor beta chains were read from a single sample in a study of T-cell reconstitution after alpha-beta-depleted transplantation in children. TCRdb used MiXCR to reprocess the PCR reads, holding one entry per CDR3 protein. This sample has about 230,000 distinct CDR3 sequences, with around 13% found just once. The sequencing used PBMCs from the stem cell graft donor, collected from the stem cell graft. These receptors originate from a human donor who donated a stem cell graft to a child with acute lymphoblastic leukemia. Both conserved end residues are part of each CDR3. The D gene is left open where the match is weak.

d_gene | len | v_gene | CDR3aa
TRBD1 | 15 | TRBV28 | CASRGGQGRTDTQYF
TRBD1 | 15 | TRBV6-5 | CASRTDRDSNQPQHF
- | 14 | TRBV7-2 | CASSWATRAYEQYF
TRBD2 | 15 | TRBV20-1 | CSTIRTSGSSYEQYF
- | 16 | TRBV5-1 | CASSLLGVGRTGELFF
- | 14 | TRBV7-2 | CASSQAGQYYGYTF
TRBD1 | 17 | TRBV7-2 | CASSPRTGRHPNTEAFF
- | 12 | TRBV2 | CASKVSQETQYF
- | 13 | TRBV5-1 | CASSLRVQDTQYF
TRBD1 | 17 | TRBV20-1 | CCARGRRTGISQETQYF
- | 14 | TRBV5-1 | CASSSAGPPYEQYF
- | 15 | TRBV12-3/TRBV12-4 | CASSYRQGLGNTIYF
- | 17 | TRBV24-1 | CATSGRDRAIERYGYTF